Shown below are 21 T cell receptor beta chains from a single sample sequenced in a study of tissue T cells after allogeneic stem cell transplantation. Noted time point: mouse harvest day 14 after allogeneic transplant. Each mouse received 10^7 T-cell-depleted marrow cells plus 10^6 splenic CD5+ T cells by tail vein. Method: immunoSEQ multiplex PCR; TCRdb's copy keeps in-frame clones and lacks some. The profile shows around 4,600 clones, 45% to 50% of them singletons. Sequencing was done on a sample of lymph node tissue. Receptor source: a female BALB/c mouse given C57BL/6 T cells with graft-versus-host disease after an allogeneic hematopoietic cell transplant.

A remark on this clone: Mouse gene names apply. The CDR3 end falls 1 residue outside the read, so it is completed with the germline J gene. This rearrangement joins TRBV14 to TRBJ1-6, with TRBD1 matching 7 bases. TRBJ1-6 counts as an open reading frame of uncertain function. The CDR3 length is 14 residues. Trimming took 5 bases from V and 5 from J; bases not matched to a gene: 4. The V gene's germline CDR1 is SGHDT and CDR2 FRDEAV. Partial CDR3 DNA: TGTGCCAGCAGCACCGGGACAGATAATTCGCCCCTCTAC. Protein: CASSTGTDNSPLY. The whole CDR3 protein reads CASSTGTDNSPLYF.

This clone was observed a handful of times. Gene names and germline refer to mouse. Read coverage stops 1 residue before the CDR3 terminus; the germline J gene supplies the remainder. The chain recombines TRBV26 with TRBJ2-1; TRBD1 aligns across 7 bases. Germline values: CDR1 KGHPV, CDR2 FQNQEV (reference sequence). This CDR3 is built from 14 residues. V shed 6 bases, J shed 3 bases, and the junction held 5 bases outside the gene matches. Here the CDR3 reads CASSPDRSYAEQFF. Partial CDR3 DNA: TGTGCCAGCAGCCCGGACAGGTCCTATGCTGAGCAGTTC.

On this clone itself: The germline and genes are mouse ones. From the germline J gene comes the end of the CDR3, since the read stops 1 residue before it. The rearrangement links TRBV3 to TRBJ2-7; the D gene is possibly TRBD2 (5 bases). The CDR3 is 14 residues long. Trimming pared 0 bases from V and 0 bases from J, leaving 6 bases between. Germline V gene data show CDR1 as SNHLY and CDR2 as FYNGKV (reference sequence). The sequenced part of the CDR3 DNA is TGTGCCAGCAGCTTAGCTGGACTCTCCTATGAACAGTAC. This sequence encodes CASSLAGLSYEQY. In full, the CDR3 is CASSLAGLSYEQYF.

This clone was found a few times. Gene names and germline match the mouse. The CDR3 goes on 1 residue after the read ends, and that part is filled in from the germline J gene. This specimen includes other DNA sequences encoding the same CDR3. V gene TRBV12-1 combines with J gene TRBJ2-5, with 12 bases identical to TRBD2. Germline CDR1 is SGHSN and CDR2 is HYEKVE. Losses at the gene ends were 0 bases for V and 3 bases for J; bases not matched to a gene: 0. This CDR3 is 15 amino acids long. The CDR3 sequence is CASSLGTGGQDTQYF. Partial CDR3 DNA: TGTGCCAGCTCTCTCGGGACTGGGGGGCAAGACACCCAGTAC.

In regard to this clone: The gene symbols are mouse symbols. The DNA ends 1 residue before the CDR3 does, and the rest of the CDR3 is filled in from the germline J gene. V is TRBV13-1 and J is TRBJ2-5; D gene uncertain. Germline V lookup: CDR1 NSHNY, CDR2 SYGAGN. The CDR3 has 15 residues. V was clipped by 7 bases and J by 7 bases, with 22 bases between them. CDR3 residues: CASRGPRLGEYTQYF. The DNA read from the CDR3 is TGTGCCAGCCGTGGCCCTCGTCTCGGGGAATACACCCAGTAC.

As regards this clone: Genes here carry mouse names. The read finishes 1 residue shy of the CDR3 end, and the germline J gene is used to complete it. The chain uses TRBV31 and TRBJ2-5; D is perhaps TRBD2 (6 bases). From germline, CDR1 is GKSSPN and CDR2 SITVG. The ends were cut back, 1 base at V and 0 bases at J, with 8 bases in the middle. CDR3 length: 14 residues. The DNA read from the CDR3 is TGTGCCTGGAGTCCCGGGGGGAACCAAGACACCCAGTAC. Its translation: CAWSPGGNQDTQY. The whole CDR3 sequence reads CAWSPGGNQDTQYF.

As for this clone: The listed genes are named as in mouse. The read finishes 1 residue shy of the CDR3 end, and the germline J gene is used to complete it. The chain uses TRBV12-1 and TRBJ1-3, with no clear D. Trimming took 1 base from V and 1 from J, leaving 4 bases between them. Germline loops: CDR1 SGHSN, CDR2 HYEKVE. This CDR3 contains 13 residues. The sequenced CDR3 bases are TGTGCCAGCTCTCTGCGGTCTGGAAATACGCTCTAT. It codes for CASSLRSGNTLY. The whole CDR3 sequence reads CASSLRSGNTLYF.

This clone is a singleton in its sample. The gene symbols are mouse symbols. The DNA read from the CDR3 is TGTGCCAGCGGTGGCCCCGGGACAGATAACAACCAGGCTCCGCTT. Translation gives CASGGPGTDNNQAPL. The full-length CDR3 reads as CASGGPGTDNNQAPLF. The chain joins TRBV13-3 to TRBJ1-5; 7 bases map to TRBD1. The read ends 1 residue early relative to the CDR3; the germline J gene fills the gap. J was trimmed by 0 bases and V by 7 bases; bases with no gene match: 10. CDR3 size: 16 residues. From germline, CDR1 is NNHDY and CDR2 SYVADS.

Sample share makes this clone medium-sized. The listed genes are named as in mouse. The sequenced fragment ends 1 residue before the CDR3 boundary, so the rest is inferred from the germline J gene. The chain uses TRBV17 and TRBJ1-1, with D possibly being TRBD1 (5 bases). Germline CDR1 and CDR2: MNHDT and YYDKIL. Trimming removed 6 bases at V and 1 base at J, with 9 bases between. There are 13 residues in the CDR3. CDR3 loop: CASRQGWNTEVFF. The part of the CDR3 DNA that was read is TGTGCTAGCAGGCAGGGATGGAACACAGAAGTCTTC. Looking up the rest from reference TRBV17 and TRBJ1-1 gives the full variable domain: DTTVKQNPRYKLARVGKPVNLICSQTMNHDTMYWYQKKPNQAPKLLLFYYDKILNREADTFEKFQSSRPNNSFCSLYIGSAGLEYSAMYLCASRQGWNTEVFFGKGTRLTVV.

As concerns this clone: Mouse gene names apply. The read halts 1 residue ahead of the CDR3 end, with the missing end drawn from the germline J gene. V and J are TRBV16 and TRBJ2-4; TRBD1 matches at 9 bases. The length of the CDR3 is 14 residues. V was pared by 5 bases and J by 3 bases, with 3 bases of the junction left unmatched. Per the germline V gene, CDR1 is SGHSA and CDR2 is FRNQAP. Here the CDR3 reads CASSLQGAQNTLYF. The part of the CDR3 DNA that was read is TGTGCAAGCAGCCTACAGGGGGCCCAAAACACCTTGTAC.

This clone turned up a few times. The listed genes are named as in mouse. The missing CDR3 end, 1 residue past where the read stops, is filled in from the germline J gene. The chain uses TRBV12-1 and TRBJ2-7; 7 nucleotides match TRBD2. Looked up from germline, CDR1 is SGHSN and CDR2 is HYEKVE. This CDR3 has 14 amino acids. The ends lost 0 bases at V and 0 bases at J; junction bases unmatched: 1. The sequenced CDR3 bases are TGTGCCAGCTCTCTCGACTGGGCCTCCTATGAACAGTAC. This sequence encodes CASSLDWASYEQY. The complete CDR3 reads CASSLDWASYEQYF.

Note on this clone: Genes and germline come from the mouse. The sequence runs out 1 residue before the end of the CDR3; the remainder is reconstructed from the germline J gene. V and J are TRBV16 and TRBJ1-1, with D hard to call. Germline assignment: CDR1 SGHSA and CDR2 FRNQAP. Trimming shortened V by 3 bases and J by 5 bases, and 7 bases separated the two germline ends. The CDR3 loop spans 12 amino acids. CDR3 residues: CASSFGRTEVFF. The sequenced CDR3 bases are TGTGCAAGCAGCTTCGGCAGAACAGAAGTCTTC.

In its sample, this clone was seen a few times. Genes here carry mouse names. The read is 1 residue too short to cover the CDR3 end, so that end is filled in from the germline J gene. The rearrangement joins TRBV26 to TRBJ2-3, with a weak D call TRBD1 (6 bases). Germline CDR1 reads KGHPV; CDR2 reads FQNQEV (reference sequence). The CDR3 sequence is 16 residues long. Between the trimmed V and J ends, which lost 0 bases and 1 base, there was a span of 11 bases. CDR3 region: CASSLSGGGGAETLYF. The covered CDR3 bases are TGTGCCAGCAGTCTGTCAGGGGGAGGAGGTGCAGAAACGCTGTAT.

As for this clone: Gene names and germline match the mouse. With the read ending 1 residue before the CDR3 end, the germline J gene is used to fill in that end. This sequence joins TRBV26 and TRBJ2-2; no reliable D call. CDR1 KGHPV and CDR2 FQNQEV come from the germline V gene (reference sequence). CDR3 size: 14 residues. Trimming took off 1 base at V and 1 base at J, with 4 bases between the two ends. CDR3 sequence: CASSLLQNTGQLYF. Incomplete CDR3 DNA: TGTGCCAGCAGTCTGTTACAAAACACCGGGCAGCTCTAC.

This clone appeared a few times. The germline and genes are mouse ones. The sequenced CDR3 bases are TGTGCCAGCAGTCTGTTCTGGACAAACACCGGGCAGCTCTAC. Protein: CASSLFWTNTGQLY. The full CDR3 is CASSLFWTNTGQLYF. The V and J genes are TRBV26 and TRBJ2-2; D gene uncertain. The DNA ends 1 residue before the CDR3 does, and the rest of the CDR3 is filled in from the germline J gene. Trimming cost V 1 base and J 0 bases, with 6 bases left between them. The CDR3 is 15 residues long. Germline CDR1 reads KGHPV; CDR2 reads FQNQEV (reference sequence).

Notes on this clone: Genes and germline are mouse. Sequencing ends 1 residue short of the CDR3 end; the germline J gene provides the rest. The V gene is TRBV26, the J gene TRBJ1-6, with D perhaps TRBD1 (5 bases). TRBJ1-6 is recorded as an ORF, its role being uncertain. The germline gives CDR1 KGHPV, CDR2 FQNQEV (reference sequence). The CDR3 consists of 13 residues. With 4 bases removed from V and 8 bases from J, the gap between germline ends came to 9 bases. CDR3 sequence reads: CASSRGGDSPLYF. The CDR3 DNA, read in part, is TGTGCCAGCAGTCGGGGGGGGGATTCGCCCCTCTAC.

About this clone itself: Mouse germline and gene names are used. The CDR3 is cut off 1 residue early in the read; its end comes from the germline J gene. This chain uses TRBV19 with TRBJ2-3, with D possibly being TRBD2 (6 bases). Trimming pared 5 bases from V and 0 bases from J, leaving 13 bases between. The germline V gene encodes CDR1 FNHDT and CDR2 SITEND (reference sequence). This CDR3 is built from 15 residues. CDR3 sequence: CASSLIWGSAETLYF. The DNA read from the CDR3 is TGTGCCAGCAGCCTCATTTGGGGGAGTGCAGAAACGCTGTAT.

In the case of this clone: The gene names given are mouse names. Read coverage stops 1 residue before the CDR3 terminus; the germline J gene supplies the remainder. The chain carries TRBV17 and TRBJ2-5; 8 bases are a match to TRBD2. The CDR3 length is 14 residues. The V gene end was trimmed by 0 bases and the J gene end by 4 bases; junction bases not matched to a gene: 0. The germline V gene has CDR1 MNHDT and CDR2 YYDKIL. Partial CDR3 DNA: TGTGCTAGCAGTAGAGACTGGGGGGAAGACACCCAGTAC. The encoded protein is CASSRDWGEDTQY. The whole CDR3 protein is CASSRDWGEDTQYF.

Only a few counts were recorded for this clone. Gene and germline names: mouse. The read ends 1 residue before the CDR3 terminus; that terminus is restored from the germline J gene. The genes are TRBV16 and TRBJ2-1; TRBD2 agrees at 9 bases. V lost 4 bases to trimming and J lost 3 bases; unmatched junction nucleotides: 1. Germline V gives CDR1 SGHSA, CDR2 FRNQAP. This CDR3 is built from 14 residues. CDR3 bases read: TGTGCAAGCAGCTGGGACTGGGCCTATGCTGAGCAGTTC. Translation: CASSWDWAYAEQF. The complete CDR3 protein is CASSWDWAYAEQFF.

Concerning this clone: The gene symbols are mouse symbols. The read ends 1 residue before the CDR3 terminus; that terminus is restored from the germline J gene. The chain combines TRBV5 with TRBJ2-5; 7 nucleotides agree with TRBD2. The ends lost 0 bases at V and 4 bases at J; junction bases unmatched: 4. This CDR3 has 15 residues. Germline loops: CDR1 LGHNA, CDR2 YNLKQL (reference sequence). The CDR3 bases that were read are TGTGCCAGCAGCCAAGATGGGCTGGGGGAAGACACCCAGTAC. It encodes CASSQDGLGEDTQY. The complete CDR3 protein is CASSQDGLGEDTQYF.

In regard to this clone: These gene names are mouse names. From the germline J gene comes the end of the CDR3, since the read stops 1 residue before it. J is TRBJ2-7 and V is TRBV20, with 13 bases lining up with TRBD2. Germline V gene data show CDR1 as GFQATS and CDR2 as STVNSAI. V trimming: 6 bases; J trimming: 0 bases; junction bases outside the gene matches: 2. This CDR3 is built from 14 residues. Here the CDR3 reads CGARDWGGSYEQYF. The CDR3 DNA, read in part, is TGTGGTGCCCGGGACTGGGGGGGCTCCTATGAACAGTAC.